The 20 T cell receptor beta chains presented below share a single source sample, sequenced in a study of blood T cell repertoires in COVID-19. TCRdb's copy holds only in-frame clones and misses some; the assay was immunoSEQ multiplex PCR. The table includes 450,000 to 500,000 clones, 80% to 90% detected once. Sequencing was performed on peripheral blood. All receptors derive from a human donor in a cohort sampled during active COVID-19.

The J gene is TRBJ2-1, the V gene TRBV7-2; the D gene is possibly TRBD2 (6 bases). CDR3 size: 15 residues. Trimming left V 5 bases short and J 5 bases short, with 16 bases between. CDR1 and CDR2 (germline): SGHTA, FQGNSA. CDR3 sequence reads: CASSPQGTLHNEQFF. The DNA of the CDR3 is TGTGCCAGCAGCCCTCAAGGGACTCTTCACAATGAGCAGTTCTTC.

The V gene is TRBV10-2, the J gene TRBJ1-2; D gene unclear. Germline CDR1 and CDR2: WSHSY and SAAADI. Trimming removed 4 bases at V and 6 bases at J, with 9 bases between. The CDR3 sequence is 12 residues long. CDR3: CASSVAGDGYTF. The DNA of the CDR3 is TGCGCCAGCAGTGTCGCGGGTGATGGCTACACCTTC.

The gene calls are TRBV2 and TRBJ1-2; 10 positions agree with TRBD1. The CDR3 has 14 amino acids. CDR1 SNHLY and CDR2 FYNNEI come from the germline V gene. The trim removed 0 bases at V and 6 bases at J, leaving 1 base unmatched. CDR3 sequence: CASSEAGTGDGYTF. The CDR3 nucleotides are TGTGCCAGCAGTGAAGCTGGGACAGGGGATGGCTACACCTTC.

The rearrangement links TRBV30 to TRBJ2-7; tentative D call: TRBD2 (6 bases). Deletions cut 5 bases from V and 2 bases from J, with 13 bases between. Germline loops: CDR1 GTSNPN, CDR2 SVGIG (reference sequence). The CDR3 runs 13 residues. Here the CDR3 DNA reads TGTGCCTGGGGGGGACTGTCCGCCTACGAGCAGTACTTC. Protein: CAWGGLSAYEQYF. The full variable domain, rest sourced from reference TRBV30 and TRBJ2-7, is SQTIHQWPATLVQPVGSPLSLECTVEGTSNPNLYWYRQAAGRGLQLLFYSVGIGQISSEVPQNLSASRPQDRQFILSSKKLLLSDSGFYLCAWGGLSAYEQYFGPGTRLTVT.

This clone was recorded once. The chain is built from TRBV30 and TRBJ1-3; D is possibly TRBD1 (5 bases). Germline lookup yields CDR1 GTSNPN and CDR2 SVGIG (reference sequence). Trimming left V 1 base short and J 2 bases short, with 15 bases between. This CDR3 comprises 16 residues. This chain's CDR3 is CAWSAGLSGTGNTIYF. CDR3 nucleotide sequence: TGTGCCTGGAGTGCCGGTCTGTCAGGGACTGGAAACACCATATATTTT.

V is TRBV18 and J is TRBJ1-5; 8 bases are a match to TRBD1. Germline-derived CDR1 and CDR2 are KGHSH and LQKENI. CDR3 length: 14 amino acids. Unmatched junction bases numbered 7, after V lost 3 bases and J lost 9 bases. CDR3 nucleotide sequence: TGTGCCAGCTCACCCGGGACAGGCGGTAGGCCCCAGCATTTT. The encoded protein is CASSPGTGGRPQHF.

This sequence joins TRBV24-1 and TRBJ2-3; 7 nucleotides line up with TRBD2. The CDR3 extends over 15 amino acids. CDR1 is KGHDR and CDR2 is SFDVKD in the germline V gene. Trimming removed 2 bases from V and 7 bases from J; junction bases left unmatched: 8. CDR3 sequence (DNA): TGTGCCACCAGTGATTCCGCTAGCGGACGGCATACGCAGTATTTT. As protein: CATSDSASGRHTQYF.

The chain employs TRBV7-9 and TRBJ1-1; maybe TRBD1 (6 bases). CDR1 is SEHNR, CDR2 FQNEAQ, per germline (reference sequence). The germline V and J ends were trimmed by 1 base and 5 bases, with 17 bases remaining between them. This CDR3 spans 16 amino acids. In nucleotides, the CDR3 is TGTGCCAGCAGCTTAGATCTCGGGCAGGGGCCGACTGAAGCTTTCTTT. Translated, it gives CASSLDLGQGPTEAFF.

Comment on this clone: Other DNA variants within this sample encode the same CDR3. The chain uses TRBV19 and TRBJ1-3; unclear D gene. The CDR3 runs to 13 residues. Germline CDR1 LNHDA, CDR2 SQIVND (reference sequence). V lost 6 bases, J lost 0 bases, and 6 bases lay in between. The chain's CDR3 is CASSVSSGNTIYF. The CDR3, as DNA: TGTGCCAGTAGCGTCTCCTCTGGAAACACCATATATTTT.

This clone was picked up one time. This chain connects TRBV11-2 to TRBJ2-4, with 7 bases lining up with TRBD1. The V segment lost 1 base and the J segment 9 bases; nucleotides outside the gene matches: 3. Germline loops: CDR1 SGHAT, CDR2 FQNNGV. This CDR3 is 13 amino acids long. Here the CDR3 reads CASSLGQGSIQYF. Here the CDR3 DNA reads TGTGCCAGCAGCTTAGGACAGGGCAGCATTCAGTACTTC.

The gene calls are TRBV20-1 and TRBJ2-2, with 7 positions matching TRBD1. CDR3 length equals 15 residues. With V trimmed by 3 bases and J by 5 bases, 9 bases remained unmatched. Germline loops: CDR1 DFQATT, CDR2 SNEGSKA (reference sequence). The CDR3 loop reads CSASLQGTGTGELFF. The CDR3 DNA follows: TGCAGTGCTAGTCTACAGGGGACGGGAACCGGGGAGCTGTTTTTT.

The chain couples TRBV30 to TRBJ2-3, with TRBD1 as a possible D gene (5 bases). Trimming cost V 5 bases and J 3 bases, with 15 bases left between them. The CDR3 runs to 14 residues. The germline CDR1 and CDR2 sequences are GTSNPN and SVGIG (reference sequence). The CDR3 nucleotides are TGTGCCTGGGGGCAGGGCGGTGGGACAGATACGCAGTATTTT. The encoded protein is CAWGQGGGTDTQYF.

The chain has TRBV6-1 and TRBJ1-2; 7 nucleotides agree with TRBD1. Per germline, CDR1 MNHNS and CDR2 SASEGT. CDR3 length: 15 amino acids. V lost 2 bases, J lost 4 bases, and 7 bases stayed unmatched. For the CDR3, the DNA is TGTGCCAGCAGTGAATACCAGGGGGAAAGCTATGGCTACACCTTC. Its translation: CASSEYQGESYGYTF.

This chain joins TRBV5-1 and TRBJ2-1; 8 nucleotides align to TRBD1. Germline V gene lookup returns CDR1 SGHRS and CDR2 YFSETQ. Trimming cost V 4 bases and J 8 bases; bases outside gene matches: 14. The CDR3 covers 16 residues. CDR3 DNA: TGCGCCAGCAGCCCTCTCCCGGCAGGGGGCCTGGATGAGCAGTTCTTC. Amino acid sequence: CASSPLPAGGLDEQFF.

The chain is built from TRBV30 and TRBJ2-1; TRBD2 aligns across 9 bases. With V trimmed by 1 base and J by 9 bases, 10 bases remained unmatched. Germline-derived CDR1 and CDR2 are GTSNPN and SVGIG (reference sequence). The CDR3 runs to 15 residues. CDR3 nucleotides: TGTGCCTGGAGTGGGGTATCGCGGGAGGGGGGTGAGCAGTTCTTC. This sequence encodes CAWSGVSREGGEQFF.

The V and J genes are TRBV18 and TRBJ2-3; a weak D match, TRBD2 (5 bases). This CDR3 has 16 residues. Germline CDR1 and CDR2: KGHSH and LQKENI. Trimming left V 2 bases short and J 0 bases short, with 12 bases between. The CDR3 here is CASSPFSSGSTDTQYF. CDR3 sequence (DNA): TGTGCCAGCTCACCATTTTCAAGCGGTAGCACAGATACGCAGTATTTT.

The chain couples TRBV24-1 to TRBJ1-2, with a tentative D call TRBD1 (5 bases). CDR3 length: 15 residues. V was clipped by 4 bases and J by 3 bases, with 14 bases between them. In germline, CDR1 is KGHDR, CDR2 SFDVKD. DNA for the CDR3: TGTGCCACCAGTGACCCCGACAGTGGTGACTATGGCTACACCTTC. It yields the protein CATSDPDSGDYGYTF.

The rearrangement links TRBV20-1 to TRBJ2-7; TRBD2 is a possible D gene (6 bases). The V gene lost 3 bases and the J gene lost 3 bases, with 12 bases spanning the gap. The CDR3 length is 13 residues. The V gene's germline CDR1 is DFQATT and CDR2 SNEGSKA (reference sequence). DNA of the CDR3: TGCAGTGCTAGTGCGGCGGGAATCTACGAGCAGTACTTC. Encoded protein: CSASAAGIYEQYF.

The V call is TRBV6-5, the J call TRBJ2-1; TRBD2 matches at 7 bases. This CDR3 comprises 13 residues. V lost 0 bases to trimming and J lost 10 bases; unmatched junction nucleotides: 3. CDR1 is MNHEY, CDR2 SVGAGI, per germline. CDR3 DNA: TGTGCCAGCAGTTACTCGACTAGCTTCGAGCAGTTCTTC. It yields the protein CASSYSTSFEQFF.

V usage is TRBV4-3 and J usage is TRBJ2-7; TRBD2 might be the D (5 bases). Germline CDR1 is LGHNA and CDR2 is YSLEER. The V gene lost 0 bases and the J gene lost 6 bases, with 18 bases spanning the gap. This CDR3 spans 16 amino acids. The CDR3 loop reads CASSQDFGNGVAEQYF. The CDR3 bases are TGCGCCAGCAGCCAAGATTTTGGCAACGGGGTGGCCGAGCAGTACTTC.